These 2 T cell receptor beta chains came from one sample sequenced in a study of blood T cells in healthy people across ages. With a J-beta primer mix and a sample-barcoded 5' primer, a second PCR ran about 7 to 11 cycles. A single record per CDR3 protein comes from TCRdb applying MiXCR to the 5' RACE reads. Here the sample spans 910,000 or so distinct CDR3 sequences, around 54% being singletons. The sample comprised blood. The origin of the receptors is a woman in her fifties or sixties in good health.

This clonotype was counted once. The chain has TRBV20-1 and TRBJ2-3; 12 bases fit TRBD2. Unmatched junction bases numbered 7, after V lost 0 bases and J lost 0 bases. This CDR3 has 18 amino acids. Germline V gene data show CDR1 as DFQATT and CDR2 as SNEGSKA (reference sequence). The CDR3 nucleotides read TGCAGTGCTAGAGATCTTTCAGGGACTAGCGGGAGCACAGATACGCAGTATTTT. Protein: CSARDLSGTSGSTDTQYF.

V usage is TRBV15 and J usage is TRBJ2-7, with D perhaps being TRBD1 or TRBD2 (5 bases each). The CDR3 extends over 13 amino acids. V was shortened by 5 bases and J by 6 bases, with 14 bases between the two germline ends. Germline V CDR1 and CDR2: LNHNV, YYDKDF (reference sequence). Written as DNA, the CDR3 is TGTGCCACCAGCTTGGGGGAACGGAGCGAGCAGTACTTC. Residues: CATSLGERSEQYF.